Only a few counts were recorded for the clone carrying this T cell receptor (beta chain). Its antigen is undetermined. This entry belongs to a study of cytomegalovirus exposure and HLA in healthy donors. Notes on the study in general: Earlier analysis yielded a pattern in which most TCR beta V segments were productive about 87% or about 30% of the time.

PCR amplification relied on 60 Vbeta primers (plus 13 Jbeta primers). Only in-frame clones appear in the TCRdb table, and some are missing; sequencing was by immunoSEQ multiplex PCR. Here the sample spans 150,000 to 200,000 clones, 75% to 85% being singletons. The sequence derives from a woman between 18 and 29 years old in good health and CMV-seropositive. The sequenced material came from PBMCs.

The CDR3 loop reads CASSYRSGLALETQYF. In DNA, the CDR3 is TGCGCCAGCAGCTACCGGAGCGGACTAGCCCTCGAGACCCAGTACTTC. The chain employs TRBV5-1 and TRBJ2-5, with TRBD2 matching over 8 bases. This CDR3 has 16 residues. The germline gives CDR1 SGHRS, CDR2 YFSETQ. V was clipped by 3 bases and J by 5 bases; unmatched bases: 12.